A single sample is the source of the 10 T cell receptor beta chains below, sequenced in a study of CXCR3-negative and CXCR3-positive naive CD8 T cells. The study made its TRB cDNA libraries by 5' RACE, adding UMI labels. TCRdb re-called the 5' RACE reads; one entry per CDR3 protein, DNA not given. The table for this sample gives around 120,000 distinct CDR3 sequences. Their cognate antigens are unknown. The study's findings and limits: When CXCR3-positive naive cells were set against CXCR3-negative naive cells, the former had more hydrophobic TRB CDR3s.

The sample comprised naive CXCR3+ CD8+ T cells from blood. The subset denotes: CD45RO-CCR7+CD27+CD95- naive CD8+ T cells expressing CXCR3 (TNR3+). The receptor source for this set is a human donor in good health. Some clones in this sample may be carry-over from other donors' samples.

The CDR3 loop is CSATDLVSYEQYF. The chain uses TRBV20-1 and TRBJ2-7; TCRdb names TRBD2, which stays unverified in the absence of DNA. The CDR3 sequence is 13 residues long. Germline assignment: CDR1 DFQATT and CDR2 SNEGSKA (reference sequence).

J is TRBJ2-2 and V is TRBV3-1. Germline-derived CDR1 and CDR2 are LGHDT and YNNKEL (reference sequence). The CDR3 has 14 residues. The CDR3 is CASSHLTSTGELFF.

This chain joins TRBV7-9 and TRBJ1-5; absent DNA, TCRdb's TRBD1 call cannot be checked. This CDR3 contains 16 residues. CDR1 and CDR2 (germline): SEHNR, FQNEAQ (reference sequence). The CDR3 reads CASSLSWTDSNQPQHF.

The chain uses TRBV7-2 and TRBJ1-2; TCRdb lists TRBD1, though no DNA is available to test this call. Germline assignment: CDR1 SGHTA and CDR2 FQGNSA. The CDR3 totals 16 residues. CDR3 protein: CASSLPTGLHNYGYTF. Full variable domain (outside the CDR3, taken from reference TRBV7-2 and TRBJ1-2): GAGVSQSPSNKVTEKGKDVELRCDPISGHTALYWYRQSLGQGLEFLIYFQGNSAPDKSGLPSDRFSAERTGGSVSTLTIQRTQQEDSAVYLCASSLPTGLHNYGYTFGSGTRLTVV.

The rearrangement links TRBV5-1 to TRBJ2-1; there is no DNA to check the TCRdb D call of TRBD1. In germline, CDR1 is SGHRS, CDR2 YFSETQ. The CDR3 is 14 amino acids. The CDR3 loop reads CASSPTQESNEQFF. Full variable domain (remainder filled in from reference TRBV5-1 and TRBJ2-1): KAGVTQTPRYLIKTRGQQVTLSCSPISGHRSVSWYQQTPGQGLQFLFEYFSETQRNKGNFPGRFSGRQFSNSRSEMNVSTLELGDSALYLCASSPTQESNEQFFGPGTRLTVL.

V usage is TRBV11-2 and J usage is TRBJ2-2; TCRdb outputs TRBD2, but without DNA this stays unchecked. The CDR3 has 17 amino acids. CDR1 and CDR2 (germline): SGHAT, FQNNGV. The chain's CDR3 is CASSLDSHWTSTGELFF.

The J gene is TRBJ2-1, the V gene TRBV20-1; TCRdb selects TRBD1, and the lack of DNA leaves this call unchecked. Germline V gene sequence: CDR1 DFQATT, CDR2 SNEGSKA (reference sequence). This CDR3 has 14 amino acids. The CDR3 region is CSASTGQGVNEQFF.

V usage is TRBV5-6 and J usage is TRBJ2-1; TCRdb lists TRBD1, though no DNA is available to test this call. Germline CDR1 and CDR2: SGHDT and YYEEEE. The CDR3 runs to 15 residues. The CDR3: CASSLRGPSYNEQFF.

The chain employs TRBV20-1 and TRBJ2-7. The V gene's germline CDR1 is DFQATT and CDR2 SNEGSKA (reference sequence). CDR3 length: 15 amino acids. This chain's CDR3 is CSARDPLGDHHEQYF.

The chain joins TRBV29-1 to TRBJ2-7; TCRdb gives TRBD1 as the D gene, but with no DNA this cannot be confirmed. This CDR3 comprises 13 residues. The germline V gene has CDR1 SQVTM and CDR2 ANQGSEA. The chain's CDR3 is CSVSGQGGNEQYF.